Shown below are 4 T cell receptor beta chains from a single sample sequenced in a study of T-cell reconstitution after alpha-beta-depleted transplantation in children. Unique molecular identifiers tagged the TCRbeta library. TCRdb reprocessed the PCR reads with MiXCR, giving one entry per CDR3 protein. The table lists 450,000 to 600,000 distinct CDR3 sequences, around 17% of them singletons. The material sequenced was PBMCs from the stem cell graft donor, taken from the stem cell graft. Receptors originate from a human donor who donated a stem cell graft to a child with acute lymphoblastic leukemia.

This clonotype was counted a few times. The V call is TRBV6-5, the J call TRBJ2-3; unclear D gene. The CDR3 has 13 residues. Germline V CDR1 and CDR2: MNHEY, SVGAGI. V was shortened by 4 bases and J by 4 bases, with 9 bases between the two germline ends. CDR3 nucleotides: TGTGCCAGCAGTTTCTCGCGTGCAGATACGCAGTATTTT. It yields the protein CASSFSRADTQYF.

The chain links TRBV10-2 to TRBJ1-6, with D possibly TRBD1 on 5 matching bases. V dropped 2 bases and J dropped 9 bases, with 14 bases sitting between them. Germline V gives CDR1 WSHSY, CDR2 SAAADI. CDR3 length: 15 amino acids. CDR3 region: CASSEEGLEGSPLHF. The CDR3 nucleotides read TGCGCCAGCAGTGAGGAGGGGCTTGAAGGTTCACCCCTCCACTTT.

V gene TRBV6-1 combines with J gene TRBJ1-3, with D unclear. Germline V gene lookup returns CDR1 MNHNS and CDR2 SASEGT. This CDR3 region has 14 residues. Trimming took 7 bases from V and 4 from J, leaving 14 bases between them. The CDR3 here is CASTTLRGGNTIYF. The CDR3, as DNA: TGTGCCAGCACTACGTTACGGGGAGGAAACACCATATATTTT.

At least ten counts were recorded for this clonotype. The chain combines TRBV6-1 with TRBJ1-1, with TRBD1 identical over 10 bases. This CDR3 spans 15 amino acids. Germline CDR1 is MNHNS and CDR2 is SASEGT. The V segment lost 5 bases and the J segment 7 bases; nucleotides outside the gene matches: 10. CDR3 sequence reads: CASSRTGGGISEAFF. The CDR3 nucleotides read TGTGCCAGCAGTCGGACAGGGGGGGGAATTAGTGAAGCTTTCTTT.